This TCR beta chain originates from a study of CXCR3-negative and CXCR3-positive naive CD8 T cells. Regarding the study as a whole: The TRB CDR3s that CXCR3-positive naive cells carried were more hydrophobic than those of CXCR3-negative naive cells.

From germline, CDR1 is SEHNR and CDR2 FQNEAQ (reference sequence). CDR3 length equals 12 residues. Each TRB cDNA library was prepared by 5' RACE (with UMI labels). After re-calling the 5' RACE reads, TCRdb lists one entry per CDR3 protein, DNA absent. In total, the table holds 65,000 to 90,000 distinct CDR3 sequences. Worth noting for this clonotype: Its cognate antigen is unknown.

Sequenced sample: naive CXCR3+ CD8+ T cells from blood. Stated subset: CD45RO-CCR7+CD27+CD95- naive CD8+ T cells expressing CXCR3 (TNR3+). The receptor was derived from a human donor in good health. Some clones in this sample may be carry-over from other donors' samples. V and J are TRBV7-9 and TRBJ2-1; TCRdb outputs TRBD1, but without DNA this stays unchecked. This CDR3 is CASSRPGGSKDF.